A selection of T cell receptor beta chains follows, all from one sample in a study of long-term antiretroviral therapy in people with HIV. The repertoire was sequenced with immunoSEQ multiplex PCR; TCRdb's copy has only in-frame clones and lacks some. The table includes tens of thousands of clones, approximately 80% detected once. Source: unsorted PBMCs, taken 0.1 years before starting antiretroviral therapy. The receptors here all came from a man younger than 30 with HIV. Both conserved end residues are part of each CDR3. The order of the fields is V gene, clone size, D gene, J gene, CDR3 protein, CDR3 DNA. D genes are given only for firm matches. Clone size appears in some rows only: once, few, many, or a class for an expanded clone.

>TRBV4-2|-|-|TRBJ2-6
CASSQDNSGANVLTF
TGTGCCAGCAGCCAGGACAACTCTGGGGCCAACGTCCTGACTTTC
>TRBV6-1|-|-|TRBJ1-3
CASSLRQADTIYF
TGTGCCAGCAGTTTACGACAGGCGGACACCATATATTTT
>TRBV18|-|TRBD2|TRBJ2-1
CASSPGFGTSVKNEQFF
TGTGCCAGCTCACCGGGGTTCGGGACTAGCGTAAAAAATGAGCAGTTCTTC
>TRBV11-2|-|TRBD1|TRBJ2-7
CASSFGQGNYEQYF
TGTGCCAGCAGCTTTGGACAGGGCAACTACGAGCAGTACTTC
>TRBV2|-|-|TRBJ1-1
CASSEYTEAFF
TGTGCCAGCAGTGAATACACTGAAGCTTTCTTT
>TRBV28|-|-|TRBJ1-1
CASSYVGTEAFF
TGTGCCAGCAGTTACGTAGGCACTGAAGCTTTCTTT
>TRBV7-9|-|TRBD1|TRBJ1-5
CASSLVLTGRNQPQHF
TGTGCCAGCAGCTTAGTGTTGACAGGGCGCAATCAGCCCCAGCATTTT
>TRBV5-1|-|TRBD1|TRBJ2-5
CASSSVPGTEETQYF
TGCGCCAGCAGCTCAGTCCCCGGGACAGAAGAGACCCAGTACTTC
>TRBV7-9|medium-sized|-|TRBJ2-3
CASSFRGSRSTDTQYF
TGTGCCAGCAGCTTCAGGGGTAGCAGGAGCACAGATACGCAGTATTTT
>TRBV5-4|-|-|TRBJ1-2
CASSPDNYGYTF
TGTGCCAGCAGCCCTGATAACTATGGCTACACCTTC
>TRBV9|-|-|TRBJ2-6
CASSSPDSGANVLTF
TGTGCCAGCAGCTCTCCCGACTCTGGGGCCAACGTCCTGACTTTC
>TRBV28|-|-|TRBJ1-5
CASSLQGFGQPQHF
TGTGCCAGCAGTCTACAGGGATTCGGTCAGCCCCAGCATTTT
>TRBV18|-|-|TRBJ2-3
CASSPGWGASTDTQYF
TGTGCCAGCTCACCCGGTTGGGGGGCTAGCACAGATACGCAGTATTTT
>TRBV7-3|-|TRBD2|TRBJ2-1
CASSLVGGRTWNEQFF
TGTGCCAGCAGCTTGGTCGGCGGGAGGACTTGGAATGAGCAGTTCTTC
>TRBV19|-|-|TRBJ1-1
CASSIGTEAFF
TGTGCCAGTAGTATAGGAACTGAAGCTTTCTTT
>TRBV10-3|-|-|TRBJ2-2
CAASPGTGELFF
TGTGCCGCCAGCCCAGGGACCGGGGAGCTGTTTTTT
>TRBV25-1|-|-|TRBJ2-1
CASSDQDGYNEQFF
TGTGCCAGCAGTGACCAGGACGGGTACAATGAGCAGTTCTTC
>TRBV9|-|TRBD1|TRBJ2-1
CASSVRDSYNEQFF
TGTGCCAGCAGCGTCCGGGACAGCTACAATGAGCAGTTCTTC
>TRBV4-2|-|TRBD2|TRBJ2-7
CASSQPTSGATYEQYF
TGTGCCAGCAGCCAACCGACTAGCGGGGCGACCTACGAGCAGTACTTC
>TRBV4-2|-|-|TRBJ2-6
CASSFHQGQGANVLTF
TGTGCCAGCAGCTTTCACCAGGGGCAGGGGGCCAACGTCCTGACTTTC
>TRBV4-2|-|-|TRBJ1-2
CASSQDWASSTYGYTF
TGTGCCAGCAGCCAAGATTGGGCAAGCTCTACGTATGGCTACACCTTC
>TRBV7-9|-|TRBD1|TRBJ1-5
CASSSGGRGMSQHF
TGTGCCAGCAGCTCTGGGGGCAGGGGGATGTCCCAGCATTTT
>TRBV18|-|-|TRBJ2-1
CASSPKGPNEQFF
TGTGCCAGCTCACCCAAGGGTCCCAATGAGCAGTTCTTC
>TRBV7-2|-|-|TRBJ2-3
CASEGSTRSETDTQYF
TGTGCCAGCGAAGGCTCTACCCGGTCTGAGACAGATACGCAGTATTTT
>TRBV7-8|-|TRBD1|TRBJ1-5
CASSRQGQGILNQPQHF
TGTGCCAGCAGCCGACAGGGACAGGGGATCCTCAATCAGCCCCAGCATTTT
>TRBV30|-|-|TRBJ1-4
CAWSVRGEVGKLFF
TGTGCCTGGAGTGTACGGGGGGAAGTCGGAAAACTGTTTTTT
>TRBV7-3|-|TRBD1|TRBJ1-2
CASSSQTGGDYGYTF
TGTGCCAGCAGCTCCCAGACAGGGGGCGACTATGGCTACACCTTC
>TRBV18|-|-|TRBJ1-1
CASSQEWLTEAFF
TGTGCCAGCTCACAGGAGTGGTTAACTGAAGCTTTCTTT
>TRBV5-4|-|TRBD2|TRBJ2-7
CASSLAGASGFYEQYF
TGTGCCAGCAGCTTGGCCGGTGCTAGCGGGTTCTACGAGCAGTACTTC
>TRBV27|-|-|TRBJ2-5
CASTPTGREETQYF
TGTGCCAGCACCCCGACAGGACGAGAAGAGACCCAGTACTTC
>TRBV5-1|-|-|TRBJ2-3
CASSWQADTDTQYF
TGCGCCAGCAGCTGGCAGGCCGACACAGATACGCAGTATTTT
>TRBV27|-|TRBD1|TRBJ2-7
CASSWGQSYEQYF
TGTGCCAGCAGTTGGGGACAGTCCTACGAGCAGTACTTC
>TRBV7-2|few|-|TRBJ2-7
CASSRGRGSSYEQYF
TGTGCCAGCAGTCGCGGGCGAGGGAGCTCCTACGAGCAGTACTTC
>TRBV28|-|TRBD2|TRBJ2-5
CASKSSGEGETQYF
TGTGCCAGCAAGTCTAGCGGGGAGGGAGAGACCCAGTACTTC
>TRBV4-1|-|TRBD1|TRBJ2-7
CASSQPTGSEQYF
TGCGCCAGCAGCCAACCGACAGGGTCCGAGCAGTACTTC
>TRBV11-2|-|-|TRBJ2-4
CASSLQVKNIQYF
TGTGCCAGCAGTCTACAGGTCAAAAACATTCAGTACTTC
>TRBV13|-|-|TRBJ2-5
CASSLVAGLSVGETQYF
TGTGCCAGCAGCTTAGTTGCGGGCTTGAGTGTTGGAGAGACCCAGTACTTC
>TRBV13|once|-|TRBJ2-7
CASRSIADPYEQYF
TGTGCCAGCAGATCCATAGCGGATCCCTACGAGCAGTACTTC
>TRBV7-6|once|TRBD2|TRBJ2-5
CASSLLAGGRETQYF
TGTGCCAGCAGCTTATTAGCGGGAGGGCGGGAGACCCAGTACTTC
>TRBV18|-|-|TRBJ1-1
CASSPPRGLNTEAFF
TGTGCCAGCTCACCACCAAGGGGCCTGAACACTGAAGCTTTCTTT
>TRBV7-2|-|-|TRBJ1-5
CASSLGSGQRGQPQHF
TGTGCCAGCAGCCTAGGGTCTGGGCAGCGGGGGCAGCCCCAGCATTTT
>TRBV29-1|-|-|TRBJ2-7
CSVGQAGASYEQYF
TGCAGCGTTGGTCAGGCAGGGGCCTCCTACGAGCAGTACTTC
>TRBV18|-|-|TRBJ2-5
CASSRSAGAFLETQYF
TGTGCCAGCTCCCGTTCGGCAGGGGCTTTTTTAGAGACCCAGTACTTC
>TRBV9|-|-|TRBJ1-2
CASSAEGGRDYGYTF
TGTGCCAGCAGCGCCGAGGGTGGCAGGGACTATGGCTACACCTTC
>TRBV6-1|-|TRBD1|TRBJ1-5
CASSAPNPGQASNQPQHF
TGTGCCAGCAGTGCACCAAATCCGGGACAGGCCAGCAATCAGCCCCAGCATTTT
>TRBV5-6|-|-|TRBJ1-1
CASSLAGREAFF
TGTGCCAGCAGCTTGGCCGGGAGGGAAGCTTTCTTT
>TRBV7-3|-|TRBD2|TRBJ2-3
CASSQRDSNTDTQYF
TGTGCCAGCAGCCAGCGGGACTCTAACACAGATACGCAGTATTTT
>TRBV4-2|-|TRBD1|TRBJ1-2
CASSQERGPRDGYTF
TGTGCCAGCAGCCAAGAAAGGGGGCCGCGGGATGGCTACACCTTC
>TRBV5-1|-|-|TRBJ1-4
CASSLGGVNEKLFF
TGCGCCAGCAGCTTAGGGGGGGTTAATGAAAAACTGTTTTTT
>TRBV6-1|few|-|TRBJ1-2
CASSQGHYGYTF
TGTGCCAGCAGCCAGGGACACTATGGCTACACCTTC